The clone carrying this T cell receptor (beta chain) was detected many times. Its specificity is unknown. TCRdb reanalysed the 5' RACE reads using MiXCR and keeps one entry per CDR3 protein. The sample shows about 22,000 distinct CDR3 sequences, around 2.8% of them seen only once. V lost 1 base and J lost 3, with 14 bases in between. Per the germline V gene, CDR1 is SGHVS and CDR2 is FQNEAQ. The CDR3 has 16 amino acids. Time point: sample taken at primary tumor resection. These data originate in a study of spatial heterogeneity in lung cancer. Study-wide results and limits: Counts of expanded alpha and beta TCRs within tumors tracked the tumor nonsynonymous mutation count.

The specimen was lung tumor tissue, collected at surgery. The chain has TRBV7-8 and TRBJ2-3; tentatively, D is TRBD2 (6 bases). The sequence was obtained from a male donor with early-stage non-small cell lung cancer. The CDR3 DNA follows: TGTGCCAGCAGCTTAGGTAGCGGAGGGCCTACAGATACGCAGTATTTT. Its protein product is CASSLGSGGPTDTQYF.